This entry describes one T cell receptor beta chain. This sample is part of a study of blood T cell repertoires in COVID-19. Germline CDR1 SGHAT, CDR2 FQNNGV. The V end lost 0 bases, the J end lost 7 bases, and 6 bases lay between the germline ends. The CDR3 spans 13 residues. TCRdb's table, derived via immunoSEQ multiplex PCR, lists solely in-frame clones and lacks some. The repertoire has around 210,000 clones, around 85% of them found once; the top ten carry around 0.76%. Sequenced sample: peripheral blood. The chain couples TRBV11-2 to TRBJ2-2, with no clear D. This receptor was taken from a woman aged 70 to 79 with acute or convalescent COVID-19. CDR3 DNA sequence: TGTGCCAGCAGCTTAGATCAGGACGGGGAGCTGTTTTTT. Translating it yields CASSLDQDGELFF.